The 22 T cell receptor beta chains presented below share a single source sample, sequenced in a study of CD8 T cells in Susac syndrome. It was with random hexamers that roughly 0.5 to 1 ug RNA was reverse transcribed. MiXCR, run by TCRdb on the immunoSEQ multiplex PCR reads, gives a single entry per CDR3 protein. There are under 200,000 distinct CDR3 sequences in the sample; around 94% occur only once, and roughly 0.13% lies in the top ten. Sequencing was done on a sample of CD4+ T cells from PBMCs. The receptors were sampled from a human donor in good health.

The chain employs TRBV12-5 and TRBJ2-4; D may be TRBD1 or TRBD2 (5 bases each). The CDR3 loop spans 14 amino acids. CDR1 and CDR2 (germline): LGHNT, FRNRAP. With 1 base removed from V and 6 bases from J, the gap between germline ends came to 10 bases. CDR3 bases: TGTGCTAGTGGTTTGGGGGGACCGGGAAACATTCAGTACTTC. It specifies CASGLGGPGNIQYF.

This rearrangement joins TRBV9 to TRBJ2-5; 15 bases map to TRBD2. The CDR3 extends over 19 amino acids. CDR1 is SGDLS and CDR2 is YYNGEE in the germline V gene. V lost 2 bases and J lost 0; bases outside the gene matches: 8. CDR3 sequence: CASSVGTSGGYAYQETQYF. The CDR3 nucleotides read TGTGCCAGCAGCGTGGGGACTAGCGGGGGGTACGCGTACCAAGAGACCCAGTACTTC.

V is TRBV15 and J is TRBJ2-7, with D perhaps matching TRBD1 (5 bases). Germline V gene data show CDR1 as LNHNV and CDR2 as YYDKDF (reference sequence). Trimming pared 0 bases from V and 6 bases from J, leaving 18 bases between. This CDR3 comprises 16 residues. The CDR3 reads CATSRDRVGQGGEQYF. The CDR3 DNA is TGTGCCACCAGCAGAGATCGGGTGGGGCAGGGTGGCGAGCAGTACTTC.

This clonotype occurred once. The rearrangement uses TRBV12-3 or TRBV12-4 and TRBJ2-1, with 9 bases identical to TRBD2. This CDR3 region has 15 residues. Trimming at V came to 7 bases and at J to 5 bases, leaving 9 bases not matched to a gene. The CDR3: CASTSHSGGNNEQFF. The CDR3 region has the DNA TGTGCCAGCACCTCCCATAGCGGGGGAAACAATGAGCAGTTCTTC.

This chain joins TRBV7-9 and TRBJ2-3; TRBD2 agrees at 11 bases. The V segment lost 4 bases and the J segment 0 bases; nucleotides outside the gene matches: 9. CDR1 and CDR2 from the germline V gene are SEHNR and FQNEAQ (reference sequence). The CDR3 sequence is 18 residues long. DNA of the CDR3: TGTGCCAGCAGCTCCCGAATAAGACTAGCGGGGAGCACAGATACGCAGTATTTT. It codes for CASSSRIRLAGSTDTQYF. The entire variable domain, with the rest obtained from reference TRBV7-9 and TRBJ2-3, is as follows: DTGVSQNPRHKITKRGQNVTFRCDPISEHNRLYWYRQTLGQGPEFLTYFQNEAQLEKSRLLSDRFSAERPKGSFSTLEIQRTEQGDSAMYLCASSSRIRLAGSTDTQYFGPGTRLTVL.

J is TRBJ2-7 and V is TRBV20-1; 9 nucleotides align to TRBD1. Trimming at V came to 3 bases and at J to 4 bases, leaving 4 bases not matched to a gene. Germline loops: CDR1 DFQATT, CDR2 SNEGSKA (reference sequence). The CDR3 has 13 residues. The CDR3 is CSARGTGRYEQYF. The CDR3 DNA sequence: TGCAGTGCTAGGGGGACAGGGAGATACGAGCAGTACTTC.

This chain connects TRBV28 to TRBJ1-4; D is possibly TRBD1 (6 bases). Germline CDR1 and CDR2: MDHEN and SYDVKM. CDR3 length: 15 residues. Trimming took 4 bases from V and 3 from J, leaving 12 bases between them. Here the CDR3 reads CASSWGGGANEKLFF. CDR3 bases: TGTGCCAGCAGTTGGGGGGGCGGTGCTAATGAAAAACTGTTTTTT.

The J gene is TRBJ2-2, the V gene TRBV29-1; D ambiguous. The V and J ends lost 4 bases and 5 bases respectively, with 5 bases between them. Per the germline V gene, CDR1 is SQVTM and CDR2 is ANQGSEA. CDR3 length: 11 amino acids. The CDR3: CSVAGTGELFF. The CDR3, as DNA: TGCAGCGTTGCCGGAACCGGGGAGCTGTTTTTT.

This clonotype was seen just once. The chain employs TRBV20-1 and TRBJ1-6, with 7 positions matching TRBD1. This CDR3 is 16 amino acids long. Germline lookup yields CDR1 DFQATT and CDR2 SNEGSKA (reference sequence). Trimming at V came to 5 bases and at J to 2 bases, leaving 9 bases not matched to a gene. Here the CDR3 DNA reads TGCAGTGCTTCAGGGGGGGTAGGGACCTATAATTCACCCCTCCACTTT. It encodes CSASGGVGTYNSPLHF.

The chain has TRBV11-2 and TRBJ1-1, with D unresolved. Deletions cut 1 base from V and 3 bases from J, with 12 bases between. Looked up from germline, CDR1 is SGHAT and CDR2 is FQNNGV. The CDR3 has 15 residues. CDR3 in DNA: TGTGCCAGCAGCTTAGGCGGCAGTTCTTACACTGAAGCTTTCTTT. Translating gives CASSLGGSSYTEAFF.

The V call is TRBV9, the J call TRBJ2-7; weak D call: TRBD2 (6 bases). The V end was cut by 0 bases, the J end by 5 bases, with 18 bases between. Germline V lookup: CDR1 SGDLS, CDR2 YYNGEE. This CDR3 comprises 16 residues. The CDR3 loop reads CASSVGGGYFTHEQYF. CDR3 in DNA: TGTGCCAGCAGCGTAGGAGGAGGGTATTTCACCCACGAGCAGTACTTC.

The chain carries TRBV6-5 and TRBJ1-2; no clear D gene. V was clipped by 5 bases and J by 0 bases, with 10 bases between them. The CDR3 consists of 14 residues. CDR1 and CDR2 (germline): MNHEY, SVGAGI. The CDR3 reads CASSRASPNYGYTF. In DNA, the CDR3 is TGTGCCAGCAGTCGGGCCAGTCCTAACTATGGCTACACCTTC.

The chain carries TRBV23-1 and TRBJ1-6, with no clear D. TRBV23-1 belongs to the ORF category, with a function that is uncertain. V lost 0 bases to trimming and J lost 0 bases, with 9 bases between them. The CDR3 runs to 17 residues. The CDR3 loop reads CASSQSSSSSYNSPLHF. In DNA form, the CDR3 reads TGCGCCAGCAGTCAATCGTCATCGAGCTCCTATAATTCACCCCTCCACTTT.

This sequence joins TRBV20-1 and TRBJ1-5; 9 bases are a match to TRBD1. The V gene end was trimmed by 4 bases and the J gene end by 4 bases; junction bases not matched to a gene: 5. Germline CDR1 is DFQATT and CDR2 is SNEGSKA (reference sequence). The CDR3 has 14 residues. CDR3 bases: TGCAGTGCTATATTGGACAGGGGAAATCAGCCCCAGCATTTT. This gives the protein CSAILDRGNQPQHF.

The rearrangement uses TRBV21-1 and TRBJ1-5. TRBV21-1 is a pseudogene segment. This CDR3 region has 14 residues. CDR3 region: CASSREGGNQPQHF. CDR3 bases: TGTGCCAGCAGCAGGGAGGGGGGCAATCAGCCCCAGCATTTT.

The chain employs TRBV23-1 and TRBJ2-1; D possibly corresponds to TRBD2 (7 bases). TRBV23-1 is an ORF, and what it does is uncertain. The CDR3 length is 15 residues. V dropped 2 bases and J dropped 7 bases, with 15 bases sitting between them. The CDR3 is CASSQRTRGGNEQFF. The CDR3 DNA is TGCGCCAGCAGTCAAAGGACTAGAGGGGGGAATGAGCAGTTCTTC.

The rearrangement joins TRBV6-5 to TRBJ1-6; 7 bases are a match to TRBD1. Looked up from germline, CDR1 is MNHEY and CDR2 is SVGAGI. CDR3 length equals 13 residues. V dropped 6 bases and J dropped 8; count of bases not matched to a gene: 4. The CDR3 region has the DNA TGTGCCAGCAGCAGGGGGAACTATTCACCCCTCCACTTT. It is translated as CASSRGNYSPLHF.

The genes are TRBV7-9 and TRBJ1-6, with D possibly matching TRBD1 (5 bases). The CDR3 sequence is 15 residues long. Germline CDR1 and CDR2: SEHNR and FQNEAQ (reference sequence). Trimming removed 2 bases at V and 7 bases at J, with 12 bases between. CDR3 in DNA: TGTGCCAGCAGCTTAAGGACACCAGGAAATTCACCCCTCCACTTT. The encoded protein is CASSLRTPGNSPLHF.

This chain connects TRBV5-1 to TRBJ1-2, with 7 bases lining up with TRBD1. V shed 0 bases and J 2 bases; nucleotides not matched to a gene: 4. Germline V gene lookup returns CDR1 SGHRS and CDR2 YFSETQ. This CDR3 has 15 residues. CDR3 region: CASSLGADRNYGYTF. CDR3 coding DNA: TGCGCCAGCAGCTTGGGGGCGGACAGGAACTATGGCTACACCTTC.

The gene calls are TRBV3-1 and TRBJ2-5, with no clear D. The CDR3 is made up of 17 amino acids. Germline CDR1 reads LGHDT; CDR2 reads YNNKEL (reference sequence). V dropped 1 base and J dropped 2 bases, with 17 bases sitting between them. CDR3 sequence (DNA): TGTGCCAGCAGCCAAGGCCGTCCATCGGCTGAACAAGAGACCCAGTACTTC. This sequence encodes CASSQGRPSAEQETQYF.

This rearrangement joins TRBV29-1 to TRBJ1-1; D not resolved. Germline CDR1 SQVTM, CDR2 ANQGSEA. This CDR3 is built from 13 residues. Trimming removed 3 bases at V and 6 bases at J, with 14 bases between. The CDR3, as DNA: TGCAGCGTTGAGGGAGCTCTGAGGGCTGAAGCTTTCTTT. Protein: CSVEGALRAEAFF.

The chain uses TRBV3-1 and TRBJ2-5, with TRBD2 matching 11 bases. The V gene's germline CDR1 is LGHDT and CDR2 YNNKEL (reference sequence). Trimming cost V 4 bases and J 4 bases; bases outside gene matches: 8. This CDR3 is 16 amino acids long. CDR3 nucleotide sequence: TGTGCCAGCAGCCCGAATAGCGGGGGGGAGGGAGAGACCCAGTACTTC. Translated, it gives CASSPNSGGEGETQYF.